This entry describes one TCR beta chain. No antigen is known for it. This entry comes from a study of radiotherapy plus CTLA-4 blockade in lung cancer. In the study overall: Objective responses were observed in 15% to 20% of patients, and disease control was achieved by just over 30%. Whole-study findings and limits: Response was reportedly best predicted by early blood T cell clone dynamics, with interferon-beta. Clones derived from tumor TCRs expanded in blood after radiotherapy plus ipilimumab.

Chemo-refractory metastatic non-small-cell lung cancer patients underwent focal radiation alongside CTLA-4 blockade with ipilimumab. Data came from immunoSEQ multiplex PCR; TCRdb stores just in-frame clones and leaves some out. The table shows around 120,000 clones, with just under 80% occurring only once. The CDR3 is made up of 15 amino acids. V dropped 0 bases and J dropped 7; count of bases not matched to a gene: 1. CDR1 and CDR2 (germline): KGHSH, LQKENI. This sequence was found in a human donor with non-small cell lung cancer who had a partial response to radiotherapy plus ipilimumab. Here the sequenced sample was peripheral blood, taken from a patient treated with radiotherapy plus ipilimumab. The gene calls are TRBV18 and TRBJ1-6; 9 bases align to TRBD1. CDR3 sequence reads: CASSPPDRGNSPLHF. CDR3 sequence (DNA): TGTGCCAGCTCACCACCGGACAGGGGAAATTCACCCCTCCACTTT.